This TCR beta chain was sequenced during a study of T cell clones after liver transplantation. Study in general: Immunosuppression withdrawal was tried within 2 years after liver transplantation in this trial.

The data were produced by immunoSEQ multiplex PCR, yet TCRdb's version contains in-frame clones alone and is incomplete. The table records roughly 73,000 clones, around 80% of them present only once. The CDR3 runs to 15 residues. V lost 5 bases to trimming and J lost 2 bases, with 10 bases between them. Germline lookup yields CDR1 MDHEN and CDR2 SYDVKM. The specimen was CD4+ T cells from blood, collected before liver transplant. The receptor's source is a human donor who received a liver transplant. The chain recombines TRBV28 with TRBJ2-6; D gene unclear. The chain's CDR3 is CASSTAPAGANVLTF. The CDR3 coding sequence is TGTGCCAGCAGTACGGCACCTGCTGGGGCCAACGTCCTGACTTTC.